The TCR beta chain described here comes from a study of cytomegalovirus exposure and HLA in healthy donors. About the research overall: A data release that came early held around 85 million unique TCRs from HLA-typed donors. Study-wide results and caveats: In an earlier analysis, most TCR beta V segments were productive about 90% or about 30% of the time. Owing to their indistinguishability, certain V segments, notably TRBV6-2 and TRBV6-3, were excluded. Association with HLA alleles at 0.05 false discovery rate was found for approximately 18,000 TCR beta sequences in a later analysis.

PCR employed 60 Vbeta and 13 Jbeta primers. Sequencing used immunoSEQ multiplex PCR; TCRdb keeps in-frame clones, though not all of them. The table includes some 78,000 clones, roughly 80% detected once. The germline gives CDR1 MNHEY, CDR2 SMNVEV (reference sequence). Trimming shortened V by 2 bases and J by 4 bases, and 11 bases separated the two germline ends. The CDR3 has 15 amino acids. For this clone: Its matching antigen is unknown.

The J gene is TRBJ1-4, the V gene TRBV27, with a weak D call TRBD1 (5 bases). The specimen sequenced was PBMCs. The sequence was obtained from a man over 45 in good health and CMV-seropositive. This chain's CDR3 is CASSLIWGGNEKLFF. In DNA, the CDR3 is TGTGCCAGCAGTTTAATCTGGGGGGGTAATGAAAAACTGTTTTTT.